What follows are 32 T cell receptor beta chains derived from one specimen sequenced in a study of CD8 T cells in ankylosing spondylitis. TCRdb re-analysed the 5' RACE reads in MiXCR, keeping a single row per CDR3 protein. The sample lists around 130,000 distinct CDR3 sequences, over 6.5% occurring once. The material sequenced was blood, either unsorted or a sorted T cell fraction (not recorded which). The receptor set was obtained from a male donor with ankylosing spondylitis or in good health (not recorded which).

This clonotype was recorded at least ten times. This rearrangement joins TRBV19 to TRBJ2-7, with unresolved D. This CDR3 region has 14 residues. Germline lookup yields CDR1 LNHDA and CDR2 SQIVND (reference sequence). Trimming pared 3 bases from V and 4 bases from J, leaving 13 bases between. This chain's CDR3 is CASSIYQEIYEQYF. The CDR3 bases are TGTGCCAGTAGTATCTACCAGGAAATATACGAGCAGTACTTC.

This clonotype was recorded at least ten times. The CDR3 bases are TGCGCCAGCAGCTTGCAGGGGGGCGACACTGAAGCTTTCTTT. Amino acids: CASSLQGGDTEAFF. This sequence joins TRBV5-1 and TRBJ1-1, with 7 bases fitting TRBD1. Trimming took 1 base from V and 3 from J; bases not matched to a gene: 3. Looked up from germline, CDR1 is SGHRS and CDR2 is YFSETQ. CDR3 size: 14 residues.

This clonotype was seen more than once but under ten times. V is TRBV19 and J is TRBJ2-1; the match to TRBD1 covers 9 bases. Germline V gene sequence: CDR1 LNHDA, CDR2 SQIVND (reference sequence). The CDR3 sequence is 13 residues long. Trimming took 10 bases from V and 3 from J; bases not matched to a gene: 4. The CDR3 DNA is TGTGCCACCCAGGGACAGGGCTACAATGAGCAGTTCTTC. This encodes CATQGQGYNEQFF.

This clonotype has at least ten counts. This chain connects TRBV29-1 to TRBJ1-3; D is undetermined. The V end lost 3 bases, the J end lost 4 bases, and 4 bases lay between the germline ends. Germline loops: CDR1 SQVTM, CDR2 ANQGSEA. The CDR3 extends over 11 amino acids. In DNA form, the CDR3 reads TGCAGCGTTGAGATCGGAAACACCATATATTTT. Translating gives CSVEIGNTIYF.

This clonotype has a count of ten or more. A junction end diverges from the germline sequence, so it may reflect a read error. The chain has TRBV7-7 and TRBJ2-1, with D perhaps assigned TRBD1 or TRBD2 (5 bases each). Per germline, CDR1 SSHAT and CDR2 FNYEAQ (reference sequence). This CDR3 has 15 residues. The CDR3 is CASSQGGTANNEQFF. DNA for the CDR3: TGTGCTAGCAGCCAAGGTGGGACGGCGAACAATGAGCAGTTCTTC.

The table lists this clonotype with many counts. The CDR3 DNA follows: TGTGCCAGCAGTTTGTTACAGAGAAATCAGCCCCAGCATTTT. Encoded protein: CASSLLQRNQPQHF. This sequence joins TRBV12-3 or TRBV12-4 and TRBJ1-5, with unresolved D. The V and J ends lost 3 bases and 4 bases respectively, with 10 bases between them. This CDR3 contains 14 residues.

This clonotype has a count of ten or more. The chain carries TRBV20-1 and TRBJ2-3; D unresolved. The CDR3 covers 13 residues. V lost 6 bases, J lost 4 bases, and 14 bases lay in between. The germline V gene encodes CDR1 DFQATT and CDR2 SNEGSKA (reference sequence). CDR3 nucleotides: TGCAGTGCCTCGATCCTCTTAGCAGATACGCAGTATTTT. Translated: CSASILLADTQYF.

This clonotype was recorded at least ten times. The gene calls are TRBV15 and TRBJ1-2; D gene uncertain. The CDR3 is 13 amino acids. CDR1 and CDR2 (germline): LNHNV, YYDKDF (reference sequence). Trimming shortened V by 5 bases and J by 0 bases, and 7 bases separated the two germline ends. The CDR3 DNA sequence: TGTGCCACCAGCGAGGGAGCTAACTATGGCTACACCTTC. Residues: CATSEGANYGYTF.

This clonotype has only a few counts. This CDR3 is CSAIRTDLIDTQYF. CDR3 DNA sequence: TGCAGCGCCATAAGGACTGACCTCATCGATACGCAGTATTTT. V and J are TRBV29-1 and TRBJ2-3, with D perhaps TRBD2 (5 bases). The CDR3 loop spans 14 amino acids. Trimming removed 7 bases from V and 6 bases from J, with 20 bases in between. Germline V gene sequence: CDR1 SQVTM, CDR2 ANQGSEA.

The sample holds many counts of this clonotype. An end of the junction does not agree with germline; a read error may underlie this. The chain uses TRBV11-3 and TRBJ2-3, with 7 bases that match TRBD2. The germline gives CDR1 SGHNT, CDR2 YENEEA. This CDR3 region has 14 residues. CDR3 amino acids: CASSQFSGRDTQYF. DNA for the CDR3: TGTGCTAGCAGCCAATTTAGCGGGCGGGATACGCAGTATTTT.

J is TRBJ2-2 and V is TRBV20-1; D call uncertain. The CDR3 has 12 residues. CDR1 is DFQATT, CDR2 SNEGSKA, per germline (reference sequence). V shed 0 bases and J shed 6 bases, with 5 bases lying between them. The CDR3 bases are TGCAGTGCTAGAGATTTGGCCGGGGAGCTGTTTTTT. Translated: CSARDLAGELFF.

This clonotype was seen a handful of times. V gene TRBV11-1 combines with J gene TRBJ1-1, with D tentatively TRBD1 (5 bases). Trimming pared 2 bases from V and 4 bases from J, leaving 11 bases between. The germline CDR1 and CDR2 sequences are SGHAT and FQDESV (reference sequence). The CDR3 spans 14 residues. The CDR3 nucleotides are TGTGCCAGCAGCTTACTGCAGGGTGGCACTGAAGCTTTCTTT. It translates to CASSLLQGGTEAFF.

This clonotype has ten or more counts. The chain links TRBV28 to TRBJ2-7; TRBD2 matches 8 bases. J lost 1 base, V lost 2 bases, and 4 bases had no gene match. The germline V gene has CDR1 MDHEN and CDR2 SYDVKM. This CDR3 comprises 15 residues. The CDR3 nucleotides are TGTGCCAGCAGTTTAAGGGGACTAGAGTCCTACGAGCAGTACTTC. Translated, it gives CASSLRGLESYEQYF.

The chain links TRBV18 to TRBJ2-1, with no clear D. CDR1 is KGHSH and CDR2 is LQKENI in the germline V gene. V was trimmed by 4 bases and J by 5 bases, leaving 15 bases between them. The CDR3 is 15 residues long. CDR3 protein: CASSLPSKGNNEQFF. CDR3 coding DNA: TGTGCCAGCTCACTTCCAAGTAAGGGAAACAATGAGCAGTTCTTC.

A few counts support this clonotype. The chain links TRBV15 to TRBJ1-4, with 7 bases aligning to TRBD1. The CDR3 has 15 amino acids. V was pared by 5 bases and J by 6 bases, with 9 bases of the junction left unmatched. Germline loops: CDR1 LNHNV, CDR2 YYDKDF (reference sequence). The CDR3 DNA sequence: TGTGCCACCAGCCCGGGACAGCGGGTTGATGAAAAACTGTTTTTT. Translating it yields CATSPGQRVDEKLFF.

The sample holds many counts of this clonotype. The chain has TRBV20-1 and TRBJ1-1, with D unresolved. V was shortened by 2 bases and J by 4 bases, with 8 bases between the two germline ends. CDR1 and CDR2 (germline): DFQATT, SNEGSKA (reference sequence). This CDR3 comprises 12 residues. The DNA for the CDR3 is TGCAGTGCTAGACCCCCGGGCACTGAAGCTTTCTTT. Amino acid sequence: CSARPPGTEAFF.

This clonotype was counted at least ten times. V usage is TRBV12-3 or TRBV12-4 and J usage is TRBJ1-2; the D is unclear. Trimming left V 7 bases short and J 4 bases short, with 13 bases between. The CDR3 runs 13 residues. CDR3 amino acids: CASTPTAGYGYTF. The CDR3 DNA sequence: TGTGCCAGCACCCCAACAGCGGGCTATGGCTACACCTTC.

This clonotype was found many times. The chain carries TRBV9 and TRBJ1-2, with D unresolved. The germline CDR1 and CDR2 sequences are SGDLS and YYNGEE. This CDR3 is 13 amino acids long. V lost 1 base and J lost 2, with 6 bases in between. The DNA for the CDR3 is TGTGCCAGCAGCGTAACCCAGAACTATGGCTACACCTTC. This encodes CASSVTQNYGYTF.

This clonotype was detected ten times or more. The rearrangement links TRBV20-1 to TRBJ1-2; 10 bases are a match to TRBD1. CDR1 and CDR2 from the germline V gene are DFQATT and SNEGSKA (reference sequence). With V trimmed by 5 bases and J by 5 bases, 2 bases remained unmatched. The CDR3 totals 12 residues. DNA of the CDR3: TGCAGTGCTGACAGGGGGCGTTATGGCTACACCTTC. It translates to CSADRGRYGYTF.

This clonotype was observed many times. The J gene is TRBJ2-1, the V gene TRBV5-6; no firm D call. Trimming stripped 4 bases from V and 3 bases from J, with 14 bases between. The CDR3 covers 15 residues. Germline CDR1 and CDR2: SGHDT and YYEEEE. The DNA of the CDR3 is TGTGCCAGCAGCCCGGAAAAAAGGGTCTACAATGAGCAGTTCTTC. Translated: CASSPEKRVYNEQFF.

This clonotype was detected many times. The chain carries TRBV7-2 and TRBJ2-5; no firm D call. Germline-derived CDR1 and CDR2 are SGHTA and FQGNSA. The CDR3 covers 13 residues. The V end was cut by 4 bases, the J end by 1 base, with 7 bases between. The CDR3 DNA follows: TGTGCCAGCAGCTATAGGACCCAAGAGACCCAGTACTTC. Its translation: CASSYRTQETQYF.

This clonotype was counted many times. The rearrangement joins TRBV20-1 to TRBJ2-3; TRBD2 matches 14 bases. The trim removed 4 bases at V and 5 bases at J, leaving 8 bases unmatched. CDR1 and CDR2 from the germline V gene are DFQATT and SNEGSKA (reference sequence). CDR3 length: 16 residues. CDR3 amino acids: CSAKRTSGGPGDTQYF. The CDR3 nucleotides are TGCAGTGCTAAACGGACTAGCGGGGGGCCGGGAGATACGCAGTATTTT.

This clonotype has at least ten counts. The CDR3, as DNA: TGCGCCAGCAGCCCCGCGTTAGCGGGAAATGAGCAGTTCTTC. It codes for CASSPALAGNEQFF. The V call is TRBV5-1, the J call TRBJ2-1, with 8 bases fitting TRBD2. V shed 4 bases and J 7 bases; nucleotides not matched to a gene: 7. The CDR3 has 14 residues. Germline values: CDR1 SGHRS, CDR2 YFSETQ.

This clonotype was counted at least ten times. The V call is TRBV12-3 or TRBV12-4, the J call TRBJ1-2; TRBD1 is a possible D gene (5 bases). CDR3 length: 14 amino acids. Trimming removed 3 bases from V and 4 bases from J, with 12 bases in between. The CDR3 DNA reads as TGTGCCAGCAGTTTGATGGGGACCTCCTATGGCTACACCTTC. It specifies CASSLMGTSYGYTF.

Many counts were recorded for this clonotype. This sequence joins TRBV9 and TRBJ2-5; 13 bases line up with TRBD2. Trimming at V came to 0 bases and at J to 5 bases, leaving 4 bases not matched to a gene. The CDR3 consists of 16 residues. From germline, CDR1 is SGDLS and CDR2 YYNGEE. CDR3 bases: TGTGCCAGCAGCGTAGAGGCACTAGCGGGAGGGGAGACCCAGTACTTC. It encodes CASSVEALAGGETQYF.

This clonotype was observed at least ten times. The genes are TRBV24-1 and TRBJ2-5, with 8 bases fitting TRBD1. This CDR3 contains 16 residues. Looked up from germline, CDR1 is KGHDR and CDR2 is SFDVKD. J gave up 1 base and V 2 bases, and 5 bases lay outside the gene matches. The chain's CDR3 is CATSDSFGTGQETQYF. DNA for the CDR3: TGTGCCACCAGTGATTCCTTTGGGACAGGCCAAGAGACCCAGTACTTC.

This clonotype showed up many times. The chain recombines TRBV6-2 or TRBV6-3 with TRBJ2-2; TRBD1 aligns across 7 bases. The CDR3 runs to 16 residues. Germline V gives CDR1 MNHEY, CDR2 SVGEGT. J lost 3 bases, V lost 5 bases, and 9 bases had no gene match. In DNA form, the CDR3 reads TGTGCCAGCAGTGCCCGACAGGGATATGACACCGGGGAGCTGTTTTTT. Its translation: CASSARQGYDTGELFF.

This clonotype was seen repeatedly, ten times or more. V is TRBV24-1 and J is TRBJ2-1; a possible D gene is TRBD1 (5 bases). V gave up 0 bases and J gave up 4 bases, with 9 bases separating them. Germline CDR1 is KGHDR and CDR2 is SFDVKD. The CDR3 loop spans 15 amino acids. The CDR3 loop is CATSDLSAGYNEQFF. CDR3 nucleotide sequence: TGTGCCACCAGTGATTTGTCGGCAGGGTACAATGAGCAGTTCTTC.

This clonotype showed up many times. CDR3 loop: CASSEALRNEQFF. The CDR3 region has the DNA TGTGCCAGCAGTGAAGCGCTCCGGAATGAGCAGTTCTTC. This sequence joins TRBV2 and TRBJ2-1; D not resolved. The CDR3 loop spans 13 amino acids. The V and J ends lost 0 bases and 7 bases respectively, with 7 bases between them. CDR1 and CDR2 (germline): SNHLY, FYNNEI.

This clonotype was recorded once. The rearrangement uses TRBV19 and TRBJ2-7; TRBD1 is a possible D gene (5 bases). Germline assignment: CDR1 LNHDA and CDR2 SQIVND (reference sequence). V was cut by 3 bases and J by 3 bases, with 12 bases left in between. This CDR3 spans 14 amino acids. CDR3 DNA: TGTGCCAGTAGTATTGGTAGCCAGGGCTACGAGCAGTACTTC. This codes for CASSIGSQGYEQYF.

There are many counts of this clonotype. The chain is built from TRBV9 and TRBJ1-5, with unresolved D. Germline V gene data show CDR1 as SGDLS and CDR2 as YYNGEE. CDR3 length: 14 amino acids. Trimming took 3 bases from V and 3 from J, leaving 10 bases between them. In DNA, the CDR3 is TGTGCCAGCAGCGATGCGGGGTTCAATCAGCCCCAGCATTTT. Amino acids: CASSDAGFNQPQHF.

This clonotype was detected many times. The chain recombines TRBV7-2 with TRBJ1-2; unclear D gene. The CDR3 is made up of 11 amino acids. Per the germline V gene, CDR1 is SGHTA and CDR2 is FQGNSA. V was shortened by 5 bases and J by 4 bases, with 5 bases between the two germline ends. CDR3 sequence: CASSSSYGYTF. CDR3 coding DNA: TGTGCCAGCAGCAGCAGCTATGGCTACACCTTC.